This is a list of T cell receptor beta chains from one sample in a study of human T cells and chemical hapten exposure. Using its own MiXCR run on the RACE reads, TCRdb lists one record per CDR3 protein. The sample has 70,000 to 85,000 distinct CDR3 sequences; over 8.5% are singletons. The sequenced sample was whole blood. All receptors derive from a male donor in good health. Some clones in this sample may be carry-over from other donors' samples. Each CDR3 is given with its conserved first and last residue. The D gene is left open where the match is weak. Part of the rows lack a size; the others show once, few, many or a class for expanded clones.

d_gene	abundance	j_gene	v_gene	CDR3nt	CDR3aa
TRBD2	few	TRBJ2-2	TRBV29-1	TGCAGCGTTGCAACGGGGCTAGCGGGAGACCGTAGCACCGGGGAGCTGTTTTTT	CSVATGLAGDRSTGELFF
NA	few	TRBJ2-1	TRBV7-3	TGTGCCAGCAGCCACGAGGATTACAATGAGCAGTTCTTC	CASSHEDYNEQFF
NA	few	TRBJ2-7	TRBV29-1	TGCAGCGTCCTCACCATCTACGAGCAGTACTTC	CSVLTIYEQYF
TRBD1	NA	TRBJ1-1	TRBV2	TGTGCCAGCAGAATTTGGGACAGGGGGCTCACTGAAGCTTTCTTT	CASRIWDRGLTEAFF
NA	few	TRBJ2-1	TRBV5-5	TGTGCCAGCAGCGGCGGACAGCCTTACAATGAGCAGTTCTTC	CASSGGQPYNEQFF
NA	NA	TRBJ1-1	TRBV18	TGTGCCAGCTCACCCTTTCCCCCAGTGGGGAAGGCCACTGAAGCTTTCTTT	CASSPFPPVGKATEAFF
NA	NA	TRBJ1-2	TRBV12-5	TGTGCTAGTGGTCCGTCGGGAGGCGGCTATGGCTACACCTTC	CASGPSGGGYGYTF
TRBD2	few	TRBJ2-5	TRBV18	TGTGCCAGCTCGCGCGGGACTAGCGGGGGCGCACAAGAGACCCAGTACTTC	CASSRGTSGGAQETQYF
TRBD1	few	TRBJ2-1	TRBV29-1	TGCAGCGTTGATCCGACAGGGGGCAATTCTTACAATGAGCAGTTCTTC	CSVDPTGGNSYNEQFF
NA	few	TRBJ2-5	TRBV7-2	TGTGCCAGCAGCTCACAGGGTTGGGAGACCCAGTACTTC	CASSSQGWETQYF
TRBD1	few	TRBJ2-7	TRBV25-1	TGTGCCAGCAGTATCGGACAGGCTGCCTACGAGCAGTACTTC	CASSIGQAAYEQYF
NA	NA	TRBJ1-1	TRBV20-1	TGCAGTGCTAGGGCTGACAGCATGAACACTGAAGCTTTCTTT	CSARADSMNTEAFF
NA	few	TRBJ1-6	TRBV7-3	TGTGCCAGCAGCTTACGCTCCAGGGGTGGTAATTCACCCCTCCACTTT	CASSLRSRGGNSPLHF
NA	NA	TRBJ1-3	TRBV6-6	TGTGCCAGCAGTCCCTCGCCATCTGGAAACACCATATATTTT	CASSPSPSGNTIYF
TRBD1	NA	TRBJ1-1	TRBV6-1	TGTGCCAGCAGTGATAACAGGGGGCGCTTGGGCATGAACACTGAAGCTTTCTTT	CASSDNRGRLGMNTEAFF
NA	NA	TRBJ1-1	TRBV6-2/TRBV6-3	TGTGCCAGCAGTTACGCCCAACAGGGAATCCCTGAAGCTTTCTTT	CASSYAQQGIPEAFF
NA	NA	TRBJ1-1	TRBV25-1	TGTGCCAGCAGTGACAATCGGGGCTGGACTGAAGCTTTCTTT	CASSDNRGWTEAFF
TRBD1	few	TRBJ2-3	TRBV6-5	TGTGCCAGCAGTTATACAGGGGGCAGCACAGATACGCAGTATTTT	CASSYTGGSTDTQYF
NA	many	TRBJ2-7	TRBV29-1	TGCAGCGTTGCGACCCGAAGGACATTCTACGAGCAGTACTTC	CSVATRRTFYEQYF
NA	NA	TRBJ1-5	TRBV2	TGTGCCAGCAGTGAAGTGGGCCGAAATCAGCCCCAGCATTTT	CASSEVGRNQPQHF
NA	NA	TRBJ2-5	TRBV6-5	TGTGCCAGCAGCCCGTGGGTAACAGGGTACCAAGAGACCCAGTACTTC	CASSPWVTGYQETQYF
NA	few	TRBJ1-4	TRBV7-9	TGTGCCAGCAGCTCACCCCAGGGATATAATGAAAAACTGTTTTTT	CASSSPQGYNEKLFF
NA	NA	TRBJ1-5	TRBV2	TGTGCCAGCAGGGGGGATATAGGTAGCAATCAGCCCCAGCATTTT	CASRGDIGSNQPQHF
NA	NA	TRBJ1-3	TRBV2	TGTGCCAGCAGTGAAGATCCGACAGGAGGAAACACCATATATTTT	CASSEDPTGGNTIYF
NA	NA	TRBJ2-3	TRBV9	TGTGCCAGCCAAGAGACAGGAACTAGCACAGATACGCAGTATTTT	CASQETGTSTDTQYF
NA	many	TRBJ1-1	TRBV11-1	TGTGCCAGCAGCTACAGGATCATGAACACTGAAGCTTTCTTT	CASSYRIMNTEAFF
TRBD2	many	TRBJ2-7	TRBV27	TGTGCCAGCAGTCCTGGACTAGCGGGAGTTGGCGAGCAGTACTTC	CASSPGLAGVGEQYF
NA	many	TRBJ1-3	TRBV20-1	TGCAGTGCTAGTCACCTCTCTGGAAACACCATATATTTT	CSASHLSGNTIYF
NA	many	TRBJ2-3	TRBV20-1	TGCAGTGCTTCGGAGGTCACAGATACGCAGTATTTT	CSASEVTDTQYF
NA	NA	TRBJ1-3	TRBV7-2	TGTGCCAGCACCCCTGACAGAGGAAACACCATATATTTT	CASTPDRGNTIYF
NA	NA	TRBJ2-7	TRBV6-2/TRBV6-3	TGTGCCAGCAGTTACTCTCCAGGGGAAAGGGACGAGCAGTACTTC	CASSYSPGERDEQYF
NA	NA	TRBJ1-1	TRBV25-1	TGTGCCAGCAGTGGCGTGGAGAGCACTGAAGCTTTCTTT	CASSGVESTEAFF
NA	NA	TRBJ2-6	TRBV9	TGTGCCAGCAGCCAACAGAATCAGGGTTACGATAACTCTGGGGCCAACGTCCTGACTTTC	CASSQQNQGYDNSGANVLTF